The 22 T cell receptor beta chains below come from one sample, sequenced in a study of T cell changes during pregnancy in multiple sclerosis. The data were produced by immunoSEQ multiplex PCR, yet TCRdb's version contains in-frame clones alone and is incomplete. The table includes 70,000 to 80,000 clones, roughly 90% detected once. The sample was peripheral blood, taken after pregnancy. Receptors were obtained from a female donor in good health, enrolled as a control in a pregnancy study.

This clone has a count of ten or more. The chain combines TRBV29-1 with TRBJ1-1; D unresolved. CDR1 is SQVTM, CDR2 ANQGSEA, per germline. Deletions cut 4 bases from V and 0 bases from J, with 12 bases between. The CDR3 spans 14 residues. The CDR3 is CSVAVREMNTEAFF. CDR3 sequence (DNA): TGCAGCGTTGCGGTAAGGGAGATGAACACTGAAGCTTTCTTT.

The chain combines TRBV5-4 with TRBJ2-3; 8 positions match TRBD2. J lost 6 bases, V lost 3 bases, and 6 bases had no gene match. Germline V gene data show CDR1 as SGHNT and CDR2 as YYREEE (reference sequence). The CDR3 consists of 14 residues. CDR3 loop: CASSSGGPRDTQYF. The CDR3 nucleotides read TGTGCCAGCAGCTCGGGGGGGCCTCGGGATACGCAGTATTTT.

This chain connects TRBV5-1 to TRBJ2-7, with 9 nucleotides matching TRBD1. The CDR3 has 14 residues. CDR1 and CDR2 from the germline V gene are SGHRS and YFSETQ. The J segment lost 2 bases and the V segment lost 4 bases, leaving 4 bases of the junction unmatched. Written as DNA, the CDR3 is TGCGCCAGCAGCCCCGGGACAGGGCCCTACGAGCAGTACTTC. Amino acids: CASSPGTGPYEQYF.

The rearrangement uses TRBV7-8 and TRBJ1-1; no clear D. Germline CDR1 SGHVS, CDR2 FQNEAQ. The CDR3 is made up of 14 amino acids. V was clipped by 5 bases and J by 5 bases, with 15 bases between them. CDR3 DNA sequence: TGTGCCAGCAGCACCCCCTTTGGTCGGACTGAAGCTTTCTTT. Translated, it gives CASSTPFGRTEAFF.

This chain joins TRBV28 and TRBJ1-5; 7 nucleotides line up with TRBD1. Germline V CDR1 and CDR2: MDHEN, SYDVKM. V was clipped by 7 bases and J by 0 bases; unmatched bases: 12. The CDR3 extends over 17 amino acids. The CDR3 is CASNPEGAIVSNQPQHF. The DNA for the CDR3 is TGTGCCAGCAACCCTGAGGGGGCTATCGTTAGCAATCAGCCCCAGCATTTT.

The rearrangement links TRBV4-3 to TRBJ2-1; TRBD2 aligns across 8 bases. The J segment lost 9 bases and the V segment lost 4 bases, leaving 8 bases of the junction unmatched. CDR1 LGHNA and CDR2 YSLEER come from the germline V gene. This CDR3 has 14 residues. The CDR3 is CASSLPGTRFEQFF. The CDR3 coding sequence is TGCGCCAGCAGCCTTCCCGGGACTAGATTTGAGCAGTTCTTC.

The J gene is TRBJ2-1, the V gene TRBV9; 13 bases are shared with TRBD2. Per germline, CDR1 SGDLS and CDR2 YYNGEE. The CDR3 is made up of 15 amino acids. The junction had 4 bases not matched to a gene; V was cut back by 3 bases and J by 7 bases. DNA for the CDR3: TGTGCCAGCAGCGGTGGGACTAGCGGGATTAATGAGCAGTTCTTC. As protein: CASSGGTSGINEQFF. Filled out from reference TRBV9 and TRBJ2-1, the complete variable domain reads DSGVTQTPKHLITATGQRVTLRCSPRSGDLSVYWYQQSLDQGLQFLIQYYNGEERAKGNILERFSAQQFPDLHSELNLSSLELGDSALYFCASSGGTSGINEQFFGPGTRLTVL.

The chain combines TRBV10-1 with TRBJ2-7; D may be TRBD2 (6 bases). Germline CDR1 reads WNHNN; CDR2 reads SYGVQD (reference sequence). V was pared by 3 bases and J by 2 bases, with 11 bases between. The CDR3 runs to 14 residues. CDR3 residues: CASSDGTLTYEQYF. Here the CDR3 DNA reads TGCGCCAGCAGTGATGGGACTCTAACCTACGAGCAGTACTTC.

The chain has TRBV30 and TRBJ1-1, with 7 bases that match TRBD1. V shed 1 base and J 4 bases; nucleotides not matched to a gene: 9. CDR1 and CDR2 from the germline V gene are GTSNPN and SVGIG (reference sequence). This CDR3 contains 15 residues. The CDR3 region is CAWSAGRGRVTEAFF. For the CDR3, the DNA is TGTGCCTGGAGTGCTGGAAGGGGGCGGGTCACTGAAGCTTTCTTT.

The chain is built from TRBV28 and TRBJ1-2; weak D call: TRBD1 (6 bases). From germline, CDR1 is MDHEN and CDR2 SYDVKM. Between the trimmed V and J ends, which lost 1 base and 8 bases, there was a span of 14 bases. This CDR3 region has 14 residues. The CDR3 sequence is CASSLSEAGVGYTF. CDR3 coding DNA: TGTGCCAGCAGTTTATCCGAGGCAGGGGTCGGCTACACCTTC.

V usage is TRBV7-7 and J usage is TRBJ1-6, with D unresolved. The germline gives CDR1 SSHAT, CDR2 FNYEAQ (reference sequence). The CDR3 is 13 amino acids. CDR3 DNA: TGTGCTTGCCGTAGCTCCTATAATTCACCCCTCCACTTT. This gives the protein CACRSSYNSPLHF.

The chain has TRBV11-3 and TRBJ2-3; 12 bases fit TRBD2. This CDR3 region has 15 residues. Germline lookup yields CDR1 SGHNT and CDR2 YENEEA. The V and J ends lost 6 bases and 1 base, in that order; junction bases with no gene match: 2. CDR3 sequence reads: CASRPSGRGTDTQYF. CDR3 sequence (DNA): TGTGCCAGCAGGCCTAGCGGGAGGGGCACAGATACGCAGTATTTT.

This chain uses TRBV29-1 with TRBJ2-5; no clear D gene. The CDR3 has 10 amino acids. From germline, CDR1 is SQVTM and CDR2 ANQGSEA. V was shortened by 5 bases and J by 3 bases, with 4 bases between the two germline ends. The DNA of the CDR3 is TGCAGCGTTCCGGAAGAGACCCAGTACTTC. As protein: CSVPEETQYF.

The chain recombines TRBV30 with TRBJ2-7, with TRBD1 identical over 9 bases. After removal of 3 bases from V and 1 base from J, the junction contained 4 bases not matched to a gene. Germline CDR1 and CDR2: GTSNPN and SVGIG (reference sequence). The length of the CDR3 is 14 residues. The CDR3, as DNA: TGTGCCTGGAGCCGGGACAGGGTGTCCTACGAGCAGTACTTC. Encoded protein: CAWSRDRVSYEQYF.

This chain connects TRBV18 to TRBJ1-1; D is uncertain. CDR3 length: 13 residues. V was clipped by 8 bases and J by 0 bases, with 10 bases between them. Germline CDR1 is KGHSH and CDR2 is LQKENI. DNA of the CDR3: TGTGCCAGCGGTGGGCAAATGAACACTGAAGCTTTCTTT. The encoded protein is CASGGQMNTEAFF.

The rearrangement links TRBV29-1 to TRBJ2-2, with 10 bases that match TRBD1. V shed 4 bases, J shed 7 bases, and the junction held 6 bases outside the gene matches. The CDR3 consists of 14 residues. Germline-derived CDR1 and CDR2 are SQVTM and ANQGSEA. The CDR3 here is CSVVRDRGGGELFF. Written as DNA, the CDR3 is TGCAGCGTTGTCCGGGACAGGGGAGGCGGGGAGCTGTTTTTT.

The chain is built from TRBV10-3 and TRBJ2-2; 9 bases line up with TRBD1. Germline V gene data show CDR1 as ENHRY and CDR2 as SYGVKD. The CDR3 consists of 16 residues. Losses at the gene ends were 5 bases for V and 1 base for J; bases not matched to a gene: 5. The CDR3 nucleotides are TGTGCCATCAGTTACCGGGACAGGGAGAACACCGGGGAGCTGTTTTTT. This encodes CAISYRDRENTGELFF.

The rearrangement uses TRBV27 and TRBJ1-6; 8 bases are shared with TRBD1. Unmatched junction bases numbered 16, after V lost 4 bases and J lost 14 bases. This CDR3 comprises 16 residues. Germline V gives CDR1 MNHEY, CDR2 SMNVEV (reference sequence). The CDR3 protein is CASSYSTGGQAGALHF. The CDR3 DNA sequence: TGTGCCAGCAGTTATTCAACAGGGGGTCAGGCCGGGGCCCTCCACTTT.

The rearrangement joins TRBV28 to TRBJ2-5; 10 positions agree with TRBD2. V gave up 5 bases and J gave up 5 bases; unmatched junction bases: 8. The V gene's germline CDR1 is MDHEN and CDR2 SYDVKM. CDR3 length equals 15 residues. CDR3 region: CASSPLAGVSETQYF. CDR3 bases: TGTGCCAGCAGTCCCCTAGCGGGAGTTAGCGAGACCCAGTACTTC.

V gene TRBV7-9 combines with J gene TRBJ1-3; TRBD1 aligns across 9 bases. Germline CDR1 reads SEHNR; CDR2 reads FQNEAQ (reference sequence). V lost 0 bases, J lost 6 bases, and 3 bases stayed unmatched. The CDR3 covers 15 residues. The chain's CDR3 is CASSLATGGKNTIYF. In nucleotides, the CDR3 is TGTGCCAGCAGCTTAGCGACAGGGGGTAAAAACACCATATATTTT. The full variable domain, rest sourced from reference TRBV7-9 and TRBJ1-3, is DTGVSQNPRHKITKRGQNVTFRCDPISEHNRLYWYRQTLGQGPEFLTYFQNEAQLEKSRLLSDRFSAERPKGSFSTLEIQRTEQGDSAMYLCASSLATGGKNTIYFGEGSWLTVV.

The rearrangement uses TRBV5-1 and TRBJ1-1, with unresolved D. Looked up from germline, CDR1 is SGHRS and CDR2 is YFSETQ. The V gene lost 2 bases and the J gene lost 1 base, with 9 bases spanning the gap. CDR3 length: 14 residues. The CDR3 DNA reads as TGCGCCAGCAGCTTAGAGGGTAGGAACACTGAAGCTTTCTTT. Its protein product is CASSLEGRNTEAFF.

The rearrangement joins TRBV27 to TRBJ1-1; D unclear. From germline, CDR1 is MNHEY and CDR2 SMNVEV (reference sequence). With 7 bases removed from V and 1 base from J, the gap between germline ends came to 19 bases. CDR3 length: 16 amino acids. The CDR3: CASTMLPVYGNTEAFF. DNA for the CDR3: TGTGCCAGCACCATGCTCCCGGTTTACGGGAACACTGAAGCTTTCTTT.